This T cell receptor (beta chain) was retrieved from a study of CD8 T cells in ankylosing spondylitis. The study, taken as a whole, reports: The clones that were linked to disease were reported to be significantly enriched in matched synovial fluid samples from ankylosing spondylitis patients. For ankylosing spondylitis blood, a TCR beta motif of seven to nine highly homologous variants appeared characteristic.

This clonotype was counted ten times or more. Its antigen is currently unknown. Making use of molecular barcodes, quantitative 5'-RACE generated TCR beta libraries. MiXCR, run by TCRdb on the 5' RACE reads, gives a single entry per CDR3 protein. The profile shows roughly 180,000 distinct CDR3 sequences, roughly 10% of them singletons. The specimen was blood, either unsorted or a sorted T cell fraction (not recorded which). This receptor was obtained from a female donor with ankylosing spondylitis or in good health (not recorded which).

CDR3 in amino acids: CAITGLADRTDTQYF. In DNA form, the CDR3 reads TGTGCCATCACCGGACTAGCGGATCGCACAGATACGCAGTATTTT. V is TRBV2 and J is TRBJ2-3, with TRBD2 matching over 10 bases. The CDR3 extends over 15 amino acids. After removal of 10 bases from V and 1 base from J, the junction contained 8 bases not matched to a gene. Looked up from germline, CDR1 is SNHLY and CDR2 is FYNNEI.